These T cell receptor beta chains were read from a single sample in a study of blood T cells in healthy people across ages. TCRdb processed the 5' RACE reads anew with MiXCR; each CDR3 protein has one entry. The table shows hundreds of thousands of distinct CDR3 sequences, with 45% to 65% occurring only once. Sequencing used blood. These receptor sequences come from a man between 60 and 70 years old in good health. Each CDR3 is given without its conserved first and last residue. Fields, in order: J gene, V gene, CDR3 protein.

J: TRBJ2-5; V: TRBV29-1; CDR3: SVVQMGGGQETQY
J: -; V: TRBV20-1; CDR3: SARHGAGGRYEQY
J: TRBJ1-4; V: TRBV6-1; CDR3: ASSEITGATNEKLF
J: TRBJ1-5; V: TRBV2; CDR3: ASSDGGARSNQPQH
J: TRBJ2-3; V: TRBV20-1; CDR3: SAMTSGVPVTQY
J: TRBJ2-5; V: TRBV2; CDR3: ASRVGQGRDEQY
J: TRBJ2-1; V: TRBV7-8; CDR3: ASSLARGARYNEQF
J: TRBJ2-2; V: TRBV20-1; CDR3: SAVDSNTGELF
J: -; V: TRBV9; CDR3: ASSVGGTPAYEQY
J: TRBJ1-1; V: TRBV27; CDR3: ASSPRPNTEAF
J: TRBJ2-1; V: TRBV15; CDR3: ATSRDRGQGLDEQF
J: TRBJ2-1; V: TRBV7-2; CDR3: ASSLRGTTLNEQF
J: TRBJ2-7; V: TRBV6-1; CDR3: AGADTSGSWEQY
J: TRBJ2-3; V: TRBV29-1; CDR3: SYRGGATDTQY
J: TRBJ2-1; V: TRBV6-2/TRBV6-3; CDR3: ASSSGTRREQF
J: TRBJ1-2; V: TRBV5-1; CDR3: ASSWTGGDYGYT
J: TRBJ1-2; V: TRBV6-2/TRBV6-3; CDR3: ASSPQAYGYT
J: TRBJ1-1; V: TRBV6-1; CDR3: ASTKAPQAVTEAF
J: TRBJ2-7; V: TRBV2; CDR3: ASRYRTGGSYEQY
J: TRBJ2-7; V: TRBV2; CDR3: ASSEGYGEQY
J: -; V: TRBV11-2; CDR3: ASSVVRLAGGGGKTQY
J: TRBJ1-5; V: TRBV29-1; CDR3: SVVAGSNQPQH
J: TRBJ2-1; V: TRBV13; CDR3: ATGDNEQF
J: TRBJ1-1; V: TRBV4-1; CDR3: ASSQEGRTEAF
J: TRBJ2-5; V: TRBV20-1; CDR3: SAQGQGARETQY
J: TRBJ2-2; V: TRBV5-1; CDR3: ASSPRQGTGELF
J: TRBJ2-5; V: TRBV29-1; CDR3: SVLQHTEQY
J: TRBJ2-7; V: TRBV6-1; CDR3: ASRPFSYEQY
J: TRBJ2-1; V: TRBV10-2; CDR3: ASNPPGQASNEQF
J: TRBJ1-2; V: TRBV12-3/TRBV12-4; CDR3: ASSAGDREELTNYGYT
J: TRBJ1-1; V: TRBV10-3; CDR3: AIRRGDWMNTEAF
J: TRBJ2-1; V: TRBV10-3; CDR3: AISDGEGSYNEQY
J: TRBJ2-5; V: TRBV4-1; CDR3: ASSQGQGMETQY
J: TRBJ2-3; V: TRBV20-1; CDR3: SAAGTGATGGTDTQY
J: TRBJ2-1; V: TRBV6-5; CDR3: ASSYGAGAYNEQF
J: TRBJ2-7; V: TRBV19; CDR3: ASSAVQGRSYEQY
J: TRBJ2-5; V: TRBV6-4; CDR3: ASSAREGETQY
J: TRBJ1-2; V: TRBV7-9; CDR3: ANSLSGAGGIYGYT
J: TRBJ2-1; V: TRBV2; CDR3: ARIYNEQF
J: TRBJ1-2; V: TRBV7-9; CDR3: ASSVGGNYGYT
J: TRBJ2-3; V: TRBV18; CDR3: ASSPLTGGDTDTQY
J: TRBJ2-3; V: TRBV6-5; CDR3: ASSPLVGHSTDTQY
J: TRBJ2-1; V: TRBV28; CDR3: ASSSGSIYNEQF
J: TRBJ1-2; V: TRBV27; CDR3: ASSRNYSPDNYGYT
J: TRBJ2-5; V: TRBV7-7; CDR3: AGSLSGAGVETQY
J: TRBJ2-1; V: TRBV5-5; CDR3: ASSLETGAPNVEQF
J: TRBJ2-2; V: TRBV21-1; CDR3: ASSPRLGLAGAPGELF
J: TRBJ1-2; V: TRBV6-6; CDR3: ASSPFPGTGTYGYT
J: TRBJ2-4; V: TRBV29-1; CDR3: SVEDPDRGGNIQY
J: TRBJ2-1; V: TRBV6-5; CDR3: ASTPSRGNEQF
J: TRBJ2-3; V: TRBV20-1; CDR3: SVAPGAADTQY
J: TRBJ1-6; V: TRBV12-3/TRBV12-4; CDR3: ASSFNGRNNSPLH
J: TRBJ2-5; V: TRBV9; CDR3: ASSVGAGLQETQY
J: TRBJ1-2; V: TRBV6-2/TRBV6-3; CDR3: ASSYRGSYT
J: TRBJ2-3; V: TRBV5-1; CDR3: ASSLDLNRATDTQY
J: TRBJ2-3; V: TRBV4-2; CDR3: ASSQDGRLAPTDTQY
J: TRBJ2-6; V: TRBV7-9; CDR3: ARRPPGANVLT
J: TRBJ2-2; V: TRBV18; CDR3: ASSPLKNTGELF
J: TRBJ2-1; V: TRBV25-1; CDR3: ASSVRGFAYNEQF